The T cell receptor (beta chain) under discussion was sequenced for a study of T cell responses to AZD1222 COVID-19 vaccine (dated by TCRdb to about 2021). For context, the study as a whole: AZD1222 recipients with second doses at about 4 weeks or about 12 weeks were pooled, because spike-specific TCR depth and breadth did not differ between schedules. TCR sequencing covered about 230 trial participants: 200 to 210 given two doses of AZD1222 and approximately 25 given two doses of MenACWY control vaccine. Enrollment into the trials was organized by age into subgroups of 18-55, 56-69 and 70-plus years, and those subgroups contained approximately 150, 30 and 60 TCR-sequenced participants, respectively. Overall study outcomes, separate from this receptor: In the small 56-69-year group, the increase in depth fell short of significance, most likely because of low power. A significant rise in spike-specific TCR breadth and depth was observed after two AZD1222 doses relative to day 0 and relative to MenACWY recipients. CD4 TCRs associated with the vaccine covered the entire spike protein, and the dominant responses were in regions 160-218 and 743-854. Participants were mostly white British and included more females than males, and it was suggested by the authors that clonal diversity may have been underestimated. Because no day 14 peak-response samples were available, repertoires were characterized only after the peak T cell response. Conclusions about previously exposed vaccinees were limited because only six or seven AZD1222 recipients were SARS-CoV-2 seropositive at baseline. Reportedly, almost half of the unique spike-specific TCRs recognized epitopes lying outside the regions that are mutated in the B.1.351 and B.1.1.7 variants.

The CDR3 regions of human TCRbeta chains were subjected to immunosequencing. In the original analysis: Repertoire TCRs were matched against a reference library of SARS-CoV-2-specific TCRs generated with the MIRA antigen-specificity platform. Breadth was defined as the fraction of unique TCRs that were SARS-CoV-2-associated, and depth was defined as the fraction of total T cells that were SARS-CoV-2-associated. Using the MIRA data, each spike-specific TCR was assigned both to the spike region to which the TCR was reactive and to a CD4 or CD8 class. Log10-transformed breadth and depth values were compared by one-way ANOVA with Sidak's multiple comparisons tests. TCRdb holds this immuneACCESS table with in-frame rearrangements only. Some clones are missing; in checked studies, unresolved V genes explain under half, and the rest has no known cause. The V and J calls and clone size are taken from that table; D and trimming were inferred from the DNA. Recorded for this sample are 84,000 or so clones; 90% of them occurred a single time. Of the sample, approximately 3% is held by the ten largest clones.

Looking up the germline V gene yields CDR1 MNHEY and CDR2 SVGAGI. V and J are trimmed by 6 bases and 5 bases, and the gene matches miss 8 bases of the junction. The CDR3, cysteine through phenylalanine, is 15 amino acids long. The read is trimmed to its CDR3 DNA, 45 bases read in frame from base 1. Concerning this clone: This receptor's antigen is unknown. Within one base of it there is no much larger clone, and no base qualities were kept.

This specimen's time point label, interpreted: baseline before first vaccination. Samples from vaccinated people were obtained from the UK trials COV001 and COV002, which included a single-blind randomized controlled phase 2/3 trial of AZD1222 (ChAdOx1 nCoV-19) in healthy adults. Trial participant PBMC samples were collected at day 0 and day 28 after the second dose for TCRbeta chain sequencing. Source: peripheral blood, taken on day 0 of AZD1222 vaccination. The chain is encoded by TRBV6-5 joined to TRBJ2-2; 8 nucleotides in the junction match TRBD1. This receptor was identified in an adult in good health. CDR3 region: CASRSSTGVTGELFF. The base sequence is TGTGCCAGCAGGAGCTCGACAGGGGTAACCGGGGAGCTGTTTTTT.